The TCR beta chain described here comes from a study of T cell changes during pregnancy in multiple sclerosis. Measured with immunoSEQ multiplex PCR; TCRdb has only the in-frame clones, and not every one. There are 15,000 to 20,000 clones in the sample; roughly 90% occur only once, and roughly 13% lies in the top ten. This CDR3 has 14 residues. The V gene end was trimmed by 0 bases and the J gene end by 5 bases; junction bases not matched to a gene: 0. Germline CDR1 MGHRA, CDR2 YSYEKL. The clonotype originates from a female donor in good health, enrolled as a control in a pregnancy study. This material consisted of CD8+ T cells from peripheral blood mononuclear cells, taken after pregnancy. The genes are TRBV4-1 and TRBJ2-5; TRBD2 matches at 10 bases. The CDR3 DNA is TGCGCCAGCAGCCAAGATAGCGGGGGGGAGACCCAGTACTTC. It specifies CASSQDSGGETQYF.